These 3 T cell receptor beta chains share one sample of origin, sequenced in a study of T cell repertoires in cytomegalovirus infection. From the reads, TCRdb called clonotypes with MiXCR, one entry per CDR3 protein. The sample yields around 740,000 distinct CDR3 sequences, less than 40% seen once. Material for sequencing was PBMCs. The origin of the receptors is a human donor in good health (CMV status not recorded). Some clones in this sample may be carry-over from other donors' samples.

The chain has TRBV25-1 and TRBJ2-2, with a weak D call TRBD2 (5 bases). The CDR3 consists of 16 residues. The V gene's germline CDR1 is MGHDK and CDR2 SYGVNS. Trimming shortened V by 1 base and J by 3 bases, and 12 bases separated the two germline ends. The chain's CDR3 is CASSESLVTYTGELFF. CDR3 in DNA: TGTGCCAGCAGTGAATCACTAGTGACCTACACCGGGGAGCTGTTTTTT.

The V call is TRBV7-2, the J call TRBJ2-7, with 7 bases identical to TRBD2. The trim removed 2 bases at V and 3 bases at J, leaving 10 bases unmatched. Germline V gene lookup returns CDR1 SGHTA and CDR2 FQGNSA. CDR3 length: 16 amino acids. CDR3 sequence reads: CASSLIGAAGDYEQYF. The CDR3 nucleotides read TGTGCCAGCAGCTTAATCGGGGCGGCGGGAGACTACGAGCAGTACTTC.

This clonotype was detected only a few times. The chain links TRBV6-1 to TRBJ1-1; TRBD1 is a possible D gene (5 bases). The V and J ends lost 2 bases and 10 bases respectively, with 14 bases between them. The CDR3 extends over 13 amino acids. Germline V gives CDR1 MNHNS, CDR2 SASEGT. CDR3 residues: CASSELGGRGAFF. DNA for the CDR3: TGTGCCAGCAGTGAACTTGGAGGGAGGGGAGCTTTCTTT.